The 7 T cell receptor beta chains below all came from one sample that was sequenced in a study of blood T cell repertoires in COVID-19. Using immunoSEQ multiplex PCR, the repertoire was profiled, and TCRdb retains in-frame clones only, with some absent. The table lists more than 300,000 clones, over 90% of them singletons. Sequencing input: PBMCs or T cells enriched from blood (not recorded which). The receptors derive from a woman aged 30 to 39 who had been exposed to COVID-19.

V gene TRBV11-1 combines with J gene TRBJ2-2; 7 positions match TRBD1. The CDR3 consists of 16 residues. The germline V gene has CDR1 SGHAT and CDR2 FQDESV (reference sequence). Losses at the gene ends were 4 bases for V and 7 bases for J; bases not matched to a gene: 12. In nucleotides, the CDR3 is TGTGCCAGCAGCTGGGCCGGCAGGGGGAGTATCGGGGAGCTGTTTTTT. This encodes CASSWAGRGSIGELFF.

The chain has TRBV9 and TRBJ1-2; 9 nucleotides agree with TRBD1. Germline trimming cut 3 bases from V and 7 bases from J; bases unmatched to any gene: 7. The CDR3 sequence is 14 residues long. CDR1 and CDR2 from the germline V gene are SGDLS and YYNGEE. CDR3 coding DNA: TGTGCCAGCAGCGCAGGTACAGGGGGCCTTGGCTACACCTTC. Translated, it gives CASSAGTGGLGYTF.

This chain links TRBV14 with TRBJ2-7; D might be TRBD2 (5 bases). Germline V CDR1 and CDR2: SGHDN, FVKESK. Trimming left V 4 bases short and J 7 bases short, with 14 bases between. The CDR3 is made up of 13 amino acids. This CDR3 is CASSPTGLGEQYF. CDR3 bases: TGTGCCAGCAGCCCCACGGGGTTAGGGGAGCAGTACTTC.

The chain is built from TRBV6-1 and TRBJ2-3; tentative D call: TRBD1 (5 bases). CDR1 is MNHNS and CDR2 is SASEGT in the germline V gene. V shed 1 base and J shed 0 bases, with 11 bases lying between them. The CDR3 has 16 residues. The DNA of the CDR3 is TGTGCCAGCAGTGAAGAGGGGCGGCCCAGCACAGATACGCAGTATTTT. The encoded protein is CASSEEGRPSTDTQYF.

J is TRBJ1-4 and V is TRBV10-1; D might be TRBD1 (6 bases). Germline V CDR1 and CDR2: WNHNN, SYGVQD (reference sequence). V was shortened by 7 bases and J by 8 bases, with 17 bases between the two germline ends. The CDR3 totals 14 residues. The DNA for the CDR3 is TGCGCCAGCATAAAGGGACATTGCGGGGAAAAACTGTTTTTT. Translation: CASIKGHCGEKLFF.

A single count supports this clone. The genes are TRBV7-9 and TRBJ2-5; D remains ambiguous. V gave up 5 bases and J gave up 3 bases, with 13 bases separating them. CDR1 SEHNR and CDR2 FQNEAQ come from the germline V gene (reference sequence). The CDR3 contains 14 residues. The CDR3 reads CASSHSSSEETQYF. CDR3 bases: TGTGCCAGCAGCCATTCATCCAGTGAAGAGACCCAGTACTTC.

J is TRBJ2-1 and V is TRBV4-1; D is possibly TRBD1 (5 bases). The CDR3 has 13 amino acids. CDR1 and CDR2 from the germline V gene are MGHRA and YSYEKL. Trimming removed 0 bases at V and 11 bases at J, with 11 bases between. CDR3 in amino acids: CASSQDQGMKQFF. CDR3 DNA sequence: TGCGCCAGCAGCCAAGATCAGGGTATGAAGCAGTTCTTC.